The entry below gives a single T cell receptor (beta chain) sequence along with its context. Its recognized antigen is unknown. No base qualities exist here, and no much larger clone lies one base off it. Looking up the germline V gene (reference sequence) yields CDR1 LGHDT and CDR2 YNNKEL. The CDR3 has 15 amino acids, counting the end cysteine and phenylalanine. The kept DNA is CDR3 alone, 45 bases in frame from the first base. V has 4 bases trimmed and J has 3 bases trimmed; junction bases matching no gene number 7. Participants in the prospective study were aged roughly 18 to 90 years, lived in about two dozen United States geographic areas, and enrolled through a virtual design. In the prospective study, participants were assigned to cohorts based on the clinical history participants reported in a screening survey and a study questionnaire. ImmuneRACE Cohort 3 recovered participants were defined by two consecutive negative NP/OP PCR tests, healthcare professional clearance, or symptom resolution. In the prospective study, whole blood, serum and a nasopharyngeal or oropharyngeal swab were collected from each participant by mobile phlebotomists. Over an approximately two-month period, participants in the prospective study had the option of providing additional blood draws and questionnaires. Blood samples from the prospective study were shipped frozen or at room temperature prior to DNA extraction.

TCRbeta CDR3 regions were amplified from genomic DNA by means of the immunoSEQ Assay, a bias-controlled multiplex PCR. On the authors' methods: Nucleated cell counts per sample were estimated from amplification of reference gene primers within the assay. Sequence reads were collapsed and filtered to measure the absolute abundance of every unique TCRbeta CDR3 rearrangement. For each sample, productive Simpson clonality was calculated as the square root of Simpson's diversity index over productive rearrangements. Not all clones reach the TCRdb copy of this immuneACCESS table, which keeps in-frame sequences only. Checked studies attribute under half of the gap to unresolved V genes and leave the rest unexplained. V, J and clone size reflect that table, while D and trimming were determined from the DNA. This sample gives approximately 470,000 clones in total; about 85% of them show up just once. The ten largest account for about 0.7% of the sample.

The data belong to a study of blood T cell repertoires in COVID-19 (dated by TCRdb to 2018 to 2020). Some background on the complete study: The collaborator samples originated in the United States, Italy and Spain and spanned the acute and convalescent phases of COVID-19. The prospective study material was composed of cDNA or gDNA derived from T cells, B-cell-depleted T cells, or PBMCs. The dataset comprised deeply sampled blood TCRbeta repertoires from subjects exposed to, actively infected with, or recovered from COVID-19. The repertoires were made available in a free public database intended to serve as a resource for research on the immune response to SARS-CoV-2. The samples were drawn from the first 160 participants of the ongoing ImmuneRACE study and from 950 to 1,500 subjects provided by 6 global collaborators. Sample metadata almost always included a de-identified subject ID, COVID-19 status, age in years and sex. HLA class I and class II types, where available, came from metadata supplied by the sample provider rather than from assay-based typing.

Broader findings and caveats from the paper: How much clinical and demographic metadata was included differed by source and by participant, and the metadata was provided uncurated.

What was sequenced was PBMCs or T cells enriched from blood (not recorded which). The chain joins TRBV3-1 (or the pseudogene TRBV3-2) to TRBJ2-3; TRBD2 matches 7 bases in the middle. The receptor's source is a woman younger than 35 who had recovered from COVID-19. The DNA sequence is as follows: TGTGCCAGCAGCCCGAGACTAGCAGGGACAGATACGCAGTATTTT. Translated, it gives CASSPRLAGTDTQYF.